This is a list of T cell receptor beta chains from one sample in a study of blood T cells in healthy people across ages. MiXCR was run by TCRdb on the 5' RACE reads, yielding one entry per CDR3 protein. Of approximately 790,000 distinct CDR3 sequences listed, 62% are singletons. Sequenced: blood. The receptor set was obtained from a man under 40 in good health. Both conserved end residues are part of each CDR3. A D gene is named only where the DNA matches it firmly. A row's size may be missing; if present it is once, few, many or a size class.

d_gene,j_gene,abundance,len,v_gene,CDR3nt,CDR3aa
NA,TRBJ1-1,NA,13,TRBV30,TGTGCCTGGAGTGCCCTCATGGGCACTGAAGCTTTCTTT,CAWSALMGTEAFF
NA,TRBJ1-1,NA,13,TRBV6-2/TRBV6-3,TGTGCCAGCAGTTATATGCGGAACACTGAAGCTTTCTTT,CASSYMRNTEAFF
NA,TRBJ1-2,NA,15,TRBV5-1,TGCGCCAGCAGCCCGACCGGGACCAAAGACTATGGCTACACCTTC,CASSPTGTKDYGYTF
TRBD2,TRBJ2-5,NA,17,TRBV4-1,TGCGCCAGCAGCCAAGAAAAGGGGGCAGCGGGGGGAGAGACCCAGTACTTC,CASSQEKGAAGGETQYF
NA,TRBJ2-1,NA,13,TRBV28,TGTGCCAGCAGTTTACCCGGGGGCTATGAGCAGTTCTTC,CASSLPGGYEQFF
NA,TRBJ2-1,NA,12,TRBV20-1,TGCAGTGGTGAGGTCGACTACAATGAGCAGTTCTTC,CSGEVDYNEQFF
TRBD2,TRBJ2-3,few,14,TRBV29-1,TGCAGCGTCGTGGGAGCGGGGTTCGCAGATACGCAGTATTTT,CSVVGAGFADTQYF
TRBD1,TRBJ2-7,NA,16,TRBV5-6,TGTGCCAGCAGCTTAACCGGGACAGGGCCTTTCTACGAGCAGTACTTC,CASSLTGTGPFYEQYF
TRBD2,TRBJ2-7,few,15,TRBV7-9,TGTGCCAGCAGCTCCGTTAGCGGGGGAACCTACGAGCAGTACTTC,CASSSVSGGTYEQYF
NA,TRBJ1-2,few,15,TRBV3-1,TGTGCCAGCAGCCAAGATCGCTCGGGACTCTATGGCTACACCTTC,CASSQDRSGLYGYTF
NA,TRBJ1-1,few,14,TRBV15,TGTGCCACCAGCCTACGGGCGTCAGGGAGTTTTGCTTTCTTT,CATSLRASGSFAFF
NA,TRBJ2-7,NA,15,TRBV3-1,TGTGCCAGCAGCCAAGGGTTGAGCTCAATGTACGAGCAGTACTTC,CASSQGLSSMYEQYF
TRBD1,TRBJ1-1,NA,14,TRBV7-9,TGTGCCAGCAGCTTAATAGGGGGCGCAGGCAAAGCTTTCTTT,CASSLIGGAGKAFF
NA,TRBJ2-7,NA,14,TRBV9,TGTGCCAGCAGCGTGTTAGCTACTTCCTACGAGCAGTACTTC,CASSVLATSYEQYF
TRBD1,TRBJ1-6,once,14,TRBV14,TGTGCCAGCAGGGTACAGGGGGGAAATTCACCCCTCCACTTT,CASRVQGGNSPLHF
NA,TRBJ2-7,NA,14,TRBV25-1,TGTGCCAGCAGTGGACCGGACACCTCATACGAGCAGTACTTC,CASSGPDTSYEQYF
TRBD1,TRBJ2-5,NA,14,TRBV12-3/TRBV12-4,TGTGCCAGCAGTTCGGGACAGTCCTTGGGGACCCAGTACTTC,CASSSGQSLGTQYF
TRBD1,TRBJ2-3,NA,15,TRBV5-1,TGCGCCAGCAGCACCCCGACAGGGGGCATAGATACGCAGTATTTT,CASSTPTGGIDTQYF
NA,TRBJ1-6,NA,15,TRBV9,TGTGCCAGCAGCCAAGATGGGAGATCGGGATCACCCCTCCACTTT,CASSQDGRSGSPLHF
NA,TRBJ2-7,few,14,TRBV9,TGTGCCAGCAGCGTAGGTAGACTCTCCTACGAGCAGTACTTC,CASSVGRLSYEQYF
NA,TRBJ2-3,NA,13,TRBV5-8,TGTGCCAGCAGCTACGGGACGGGGGATACGCAGTATTTT,CASSYGTGDTQYF
TRBD1,TRBJ2-7,NA,14,TRBV5-1,TGCGCCAGCAGCTTCGGACAGGTAGCCTACGAGCAGTACTTC,CASSFGQVAYEQYF
NA,TRBJ2-7,NA,12,TRBV6-6,TGTGCCAGCGGCGGGGGCCTCCACGAGCAGTACTTC,CASGGGLHEQYF
TRBD2,TRBJ2-7,NA,17,TRBV6-2/TRBV6-3,TGTGCCAGCAGTTCACACCGACTAGCGGGGAGATCCTACGAGCAGTACTTC,CASSSHRLAGRSYEQYF
NA,TRBJ1-4,few,17,TRBV27,TGTGCCAGCAGTTCAATATCCCCCACAGGGACCAATGAAAAACTGTTTTTT,CASSSISPTGTNEKLFF
NA,TRBJ2-7,NA,15,TRBV27,TGTGCCAGCAGTTTATCGGAGGACCACTCCTACGAGCAGTACTTC,CASSLSEDHSYEQYF
TRBD2,TRBJ2-1,NA,15,TRBV6-4,TGTGCCAGCAGTGATGGGGAGGGAAGATACAATGAGCAGTTCTTC,CASSDGEGRYNEQFF
NA,TRBJ2-3,once,15,TRBV28,TGTGCCAGCAGTGGCCGGAGCAGACGCACAGATACGCAGTATTTT,CASSGRSRRTDTQYF
NA,TRBJ2-5,NA,17,TRBV4-3,TGCGCCAGCAGCCAAGTTGGAGGGGCGAACCTCCAAGAGACCCAGTACTTC,CASSQVGGANLQETQYF
NA,TRBJ2-5,NA,15,TRBV7-2,TGTGCCAGCAGGGGGGGTCGTGGGTCGGTGGGTACCCAGTACTTC,CASRGGRGSVGTQYF
NA,TRBJ2-1,NA,16,TRBV4-2,TGTGCCAGCAGCCACGGGACGACTAGCTCCTACAATGAGCAGTTCTTC,CASSHGTTSSYNEQFF
NA,TRBJ2-5,NA,14,TRBV6-5,TGTGCCAGCAGCCCTCAGGAGGGGGAACAGACCCAGTACTTC,CASSPQEGEQTQYF
TRBD2,TRBJ2-1,NA,12,TRBV14,TGTGCCAGCAGGGCTAGCGGGAACCCGCAGTTCTTC,CASRASGNPQFF
TRBD2,TRBJ2-3,NA,16,TRBV3-1,TGTGCCAGCAGCCACTGGACTAGCGACCAAACAGATACGCAGTATTTT,CASSHWTSDQTDTQYF
NA,TRBJ2-3,NA,17,TRBV7-2,TGTGCCAGCAGCTTAGCGCGAGCGGGCATGAGCACAGATACGCAGTATTTT,CASSLARAGMSTDTQYF
NA,TRBJ2-5,NA,14,TRBV4-2,TGTGCCAGCGGCCAAGGAACAGGCCCAGAGACCCAGTACTTC,CASGQGTGPETQYF
NA,TRBJ2-4,few,13,TRBV6-2/TRBV6-3,TGTGCCAGCACACCGGGATCCGGGATGAACCAGTACTTC,CASTPGSGMNQYF
TRBD2,TRBJ2-1,NA,15,TRBV6-5,TGTGCCAGCAGTGGTAGCGGGGGACCTTACAATGAGCGGTTCTTC,CASSGSGGPYNERFF
NA,TRBJ1-2,NA,12,TRBV6-6,TGTGCCAGCAGTTATGGCAGGGACGGCTACACCTTC,CASSYGRDGYTF
TRBD1,TRBJ2-7,many,13,TRBV6-1,TGTGCCAGCAGAACGGGACAGGGTTACGAGCAGTACTTC,CASRTGQGYEQYF
NA,TRBJ1-2,few,15,TRBV2,TGTGCCAGCAGTGAATTTGGGGGGCAAAACTATGGCTACACCTTC,CASSEFGGQNYGYTF
TRBD1,TRBJ2-5,NA,16,TRBV9,TGTGCCAGCAGCATTGGTACGGGACAGTGGACGGAGACCCAGTACTTC,CASSIGTGQWTETQYF
NA,TRBJ1-6,NA,16,TRBV6-5,TGTGCCAGCCGTACGACAGCGAGCTCCTATAATTCACCCCTCCACTTT,CASRTTASSYNSPLHF
NA,TRBJ1-6,NA,15,TRBV10-3,TGTGCCATCAGTGAGGGAAGACAGGACAATTCACCCCTCCACTTT,CAISEGRQDNSPLHF
TRBD1,TRBJ2-7,few,14,TRBV11-1,TGTGCCAGCAGCTTCCGGGACAGGGAACACGAGCAGTACTTC,CASSFRDREHEQYF
NA,TRBJ2-1,few,16,TRBV9,TGTGCCAGCAGCGCTTCGGACTTCTACTCCTACAATGAGCAGTTCTTC,CASSASDFYSYNEQFF
NA,TRBJ2-7,few,13,TRBV20-1,TGCAGTGCCAGGGAAGTTTTAGGGAAGGGGCAGTACTTC,CSAREVLGKGQYF
NA,TRBJ2-7,few,10,TRBV29-1,TGCAGCGTCCAGACCTACGAGCAGTACTTC,CSVQTYEQYF
NA,TRBJ1-5,many,13,TRBV7-2,TGTGCCAGCAGCTTTGACCTGAATCAGCCCCAGCATTTT,CASSFDLNQPQHF
NA,TRBJ1-2,NA,12,TRBV7-9,TGTGCCAGCAGCTTAGCAGGGGTCGGCTACACCTTC,CASSLAGVGYTF
TRBD1,TRBJ2-7,NA,15,TRBV5-1,TGCGCCAGCAGCTTGGGCCCGTTACAGGGGGACGAGCAGTACTTC,CASSLGPLQGDEQYF
NA,TRBJ2-2,NA,16,TRBV14,TGTGCCAGCAGCACCCAGTCCAGGGAGAACACCGGGGAGCTGTTTTTT,CASSTQSRENTGELFF
NA,TRBJ1-6,few,16,TRBV5-1,TGCGCCAGCAGCTATGACGGGACACGGATAAATTCACCCCTCCACTTT,CASSYDGTRINSPLHF
TRBD1,TRBJ2-1,NA,15,TRBV9,TGTGCCAGCAGCGTAAGGGGGACAGTACAAGATGAGCAGTTCTTC,CASSVRGTVQDEQFF
TRBD2,TRBJ2-3,NA,18,TRBV4-2,TGTGCCGGCAGCCAACCGGGACTAGCGGGGCCTAGCACAGATACGCAGTATTTT,CAGSQPGLAGPSTDTQYF
TRBD1,TRBJ1-5,NA,15,TRBV28,TGTGCCAGCAGTCCTTGGGACAGGGGAGGTCAGCCCCAGCATTTT,CASSPWDRGGQPQHF
TRBD1,TRBJ2-7,once,15,TRBV6-2/TRBV6-3,TGTGCCAGCAGTTACCTTACAGGGGGCCCCTACGAGCAGTACTTC,CASSYLTGGPYEQYF
NA,TRBJ2-1,NA,9,TRBV20-1,TGCAGTATACACAATGAGCAGTTCTTC,CSIHNEQFF
NA,TRBJ1-2,NA,14,TRBV2,TGTGCCAGCAGTGAAGCGGGTACTAACTATGGCTACACCTTC,CASSEAGTNYGYTF
TRBD1,TRBJ2-3,NA,16,TRBV5-1,TGCGCCAGCAGCTTGGAAAGGGGGCCAGCCACAGATACGCAGTATTTT,CASSLERGPATDTQYF